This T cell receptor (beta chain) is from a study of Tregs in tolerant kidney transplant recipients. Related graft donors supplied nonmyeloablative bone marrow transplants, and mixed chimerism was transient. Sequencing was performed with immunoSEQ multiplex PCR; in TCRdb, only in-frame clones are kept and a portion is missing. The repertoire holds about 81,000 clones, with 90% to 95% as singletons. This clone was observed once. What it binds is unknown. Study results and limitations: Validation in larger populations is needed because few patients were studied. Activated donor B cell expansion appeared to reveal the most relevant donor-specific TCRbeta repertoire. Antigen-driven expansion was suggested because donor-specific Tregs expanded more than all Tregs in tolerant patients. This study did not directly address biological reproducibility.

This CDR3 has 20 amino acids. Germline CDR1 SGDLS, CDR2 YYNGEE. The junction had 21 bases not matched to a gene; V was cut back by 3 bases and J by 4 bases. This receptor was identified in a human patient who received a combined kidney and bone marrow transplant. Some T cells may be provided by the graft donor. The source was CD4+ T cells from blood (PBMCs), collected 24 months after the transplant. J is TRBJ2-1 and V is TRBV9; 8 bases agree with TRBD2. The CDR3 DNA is TGTGCCAGCAGCGGAGATCCGACTAGAGCGGGAGTCCGCCGGTACAATGAGCAGTTCTTC. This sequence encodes CASSGDPTRAGVRRYNEQFF. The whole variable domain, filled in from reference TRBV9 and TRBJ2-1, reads DSGVTQTPKHLITATGQRVTLRCSPRSGDLSVYWYQQSLDQGLQFLIQYYNGEERAKGNILERFSAQQFPDLHSELNLSSLELGDSALYFCASSGDPTRAGVRRYNEQFFGPGTRLTVL.